One T cell receptor (beta chain) is described in this entry. CDR3 length: 15 residues. Germline V gene sequence: CDR1 GTSNPN, CDR2 SVGIG (reference sequence). V was trimmed by 3 bases and J by 6 bases, leaving 20 bases between them. Study processing details: Quantification of nucleated cells was approximated via reference gene primer amplification. Measured with immunoSEQ multiplex PCR; TCRdb has only the in-frame clones, and not every one. V, J and clone size were drawn from that table, and D and trimming were deduced from the DNA. The sample has about 98,000 clones; roughly 87% are singletons. This sample was taken from a study of blood T cell repertoires in COVID-19. Seattle patients were enrolled during active infection and followed longitudinally.

Material for sequencing was peripheral blood. This sequence joins TRBV30 and TRBJ2-5; possible D gene TRBD2, 7 bases. The receptor's source is a woman in her forties or fifties with COVID-19, enrolled during active disease. The CDR3: CAWRPAGAAMQTQYF. CDR3 nucleotides: TGTGCCTGGAGGCCCGCGGGGGCCGCGATGCAGACCCAGTACTTC.